This T cell receptor (beta chain) was sequenced for a study of shared clonotypes between healthy human individuals. This clone has a handful of counts. Positively selected for CCR7, the CD45RO-negative cells used as naive CD8 cells excluded terminally differentiated effector memory CD45RA+ cells. Produced via immunoSEQ multiplex PCR; TCRdb's table is partial and in-frame only. Among around 1.9 million clones listed, around 93% were seen once. The V end was cut by 3 bases, the J end by 6 bases, with 8 bases between. This CDR3 contains 12 residues. CDR1 and CDR2 from the germline V gene are MGHRA and YSYEKL.

The sequencing sample was made of naive CD8+ T cells from PBMCs. This chain connects TRBV4-1 to TRBJ1-2; the D gene is possibly TRBD1 (5 bases). The clonotype was recovered from a man younger than 30 in good health. Some clones in this sample may be carry-over from other donors' samples. The CDR3 sequence is CASSHMGDGYTF. The DNA of the CDR3 is TGCGCCAGCAGCCACATGGGGGATGGCTACACCTTC.